This record covers a single TCR beta chain. Its antigen is undetermined. The sample originates from a study of cytomegalovirus exposure and HLA in healthy donors. General study points: TCR beta chain V- and J-gene trimming was linked, in a later analysis, to a missense variant in DCLRE1C. TRBV6-2, TRBV6-3 and some other V segments were excluded as indistinguishable.

PCR involved 60 Vbeta and 13 Jbeta primers. TCRdb's table, derived via immunoSEQ multiplex PCR, lists solely in-frame clones and lacks some. This sample's table has tens of thousands of clones. The study sampled nominally healthy donors, though unrecorded immune exposures were likely. CDR1 and CDR2 from the germline V gene are LGHNA and YSLEER. This CDR3 is 16 amino acids long. Trimming removed 0 bases from V and 2 bases from J; junction bases left unmatched: 7. The chain carries TRBV4-3 and TRBJ2-7, with 7 bases fitting TRBD1. This TCR derives from a woman aged 40 to 50 in good health and CMV-seronegative. Sequenced: PBMCs. In DNA form, the CDR3 reads TGCGCCAGCAGCCAAGATCCCCGGCAGGGGGCCTACGAGCAGTACTTC. Encoded protein: CASSQDPRQGAYEQYF.